Detailed here is one TCR beta chain. The sample has other DNA sequences that encode this CDR3 too. Only in-frame clones appear in the TCRdb table, and some are missing; sequencing was by immunoSEQ multiplex PCR. In the table there are approximately 270,000 clones, approximately 90% of which are singletons. The data were taken from a study of blood T cell repertoires in COVID-19. Study-wide context: Collection of acute and convalescent COVID-19 samples took place in the United States, Italy and Spain. PBMCs, B-cell-depleted T cells, or T cells were the source of the cDNA or gDNA that made up the material.

The CDR3 has 11 amino acids. V gave up 4 bases and J gave up 7 bases, with 4 bases separating them. Germline V gene lookup returns CDR1 KGHDR and CDR2 SFDVKD. In terms of age and location, participants ranged from roughly 18 to 90 years and lived in about two dozen US areas. Participant-reported clinical history was the basis for cohort assignment. This TCR derives from a human donor in a cohort exposed to, infected with or recovered from COVID-19 (not recorded which). The donor label of this sample is uncertain. The chain joins TRBV24-1 to TRBJ2-1; D remains unclear. Sequences were obtained from PBMCs or T cells enriched from blood (not recorded which). Here the CDR3 DNA reads TGTGCCACCAGTGACAGGAATGAGCAGTTCTTC. It yields the protein CATSDRNEQFF.